This T cell receptor (beta chain) was observed in a study of T-cell reconstitution after alpha-beta-depleted transplantation in children. This CDR3 spans 14 amino acids. Germline assignment: CDR1 SQVTM and CDR2 ANQGSEA. The V and J ends lost 4 bases and 7 bases, in that order; junction bases with no gene match: 6. Unique molecular identifiers were incorporated during preparation of the TCRbeta library. MiXCR was run by TCRdb on the PCR reads, yielding one entry per CDR3 protein. The table has approximately 420,000 distinct CDR3 sequences, roughly 10% seen once. This clonotype showed up many times. Here the sequenced sample was PBMCs from the stem cell graft donor, taken from the stem cell graft. The J gene is TRBJ2-1, the V gene TRBV29-1, with 11 bases lining up with TRBD1. The origin of this receptor is a human donor who donated a stem cell graft to a child with acute myeloid leukemia. CDR3 residues: CSVASRDRGNEQFF. The CDR3 DNA follows: TGCAGCGTTGCTTCCCGGGACAGGGGGAATGAGCAGTTCTTC.